The 17 T cell receptor beta chains reported below all come from one sample, sequenced in a study of T cells in Graves' hyperthyroidism and ophthalmopathy. TCR beta CDR3 region amplification was performed from RNA transcripts. The primer set for the first-round RT-PCR of the TCR CDR3 was HTBI. TCRdb ran MiXCR on the multiplex PCR reads and lists one entry per CDR3 protein. This table has 500,000 to 550,000 distinct CDR3 sequences, about 20% appearing once. The sequenced sample was blood. The receptor source for this set is a man aged 35-49 years with Graves' ophthalmopathy.

This clonotype came up many times. The CDR3 loop is CASRTGGWEQYF. DNA for the CDR3: TGTGCCAGCAGGACAGGGGGTTGGGAGCAGTACTTC. J is TRBJ2-7 and V is TRBV2; TRBD1 aligns across 9 bases. V was clipped by 6 bases and J by 7 bases; unmatched bases: 4. The CDR3 runs 12 residues. Germline CDR1 SNHLY, CDR2 FYNNEI.

This clonotype was recorded many times. The rearrangement links TRBV28 to TRBJ1-1; D not resolved. The V end was cut by 7 bases, the J end by 0 bases, with 3 bases between. This CDR3 has 11 residues. Germline CDR1 reads MDHEN; CDR2 reads SYDVKM. The CDR3 sequence is CASKLNTEAFF. CDR3 nucleotide sequence: TGTGCCAGCAAATTGAACACTGAAGCTTTCTTT.

Comment on this clonotype: It may be a read error: a sequence one base away is much more abundant. The rearrangement uses TRBV27 and TRBJ2-7, with D unclear. V lost 9 bases and J 0 bases, leaving 18 bases between the germline ends. The CDR3 contains 15 residues. The germline V gene has CDR1 MNHEY and CDR2 SMNVEV (reference sequence). The CDR3 protein is CASYQPVGNSYEQYF. The CDR3 DNA sequence: TGTGCCAGTTACCAACCGGTGGGGAACTCCTACGAGCAGTACTTC.

Regarding this clonotype: A read error may be the cause here, since a much bigger clone is one base away. The CDR3 nucleotides are TGTGCCAGCGCCCGGACTGCCTCCAACAATGGGCAGTTCTTC. Translated: CASARTASNNGQFF. The chain is built from TRBV7-2 and TRBJ2-1, with D possibly matching TRBD2 (5 bases). Germline CDR1 is SGHTA and CDR2 is FQGNSA. The CDR3 covers 14 residues.

This clonotype was seen a handful of times. The chain uses TRBV19 and TRBJ2-7; 9 positions match TRBD1. In germline, CDR1 is LNHDA, CDR2 SQIVND (reference sequence). This CDR3 contains 15 residues. V lost 5 bases and J lost 2; bases outside the gene matches: 7. CDR3 coding DNA: TGTGCCAGTAGTGAACAGGGGGCTTTGGCCTACGAGCAGTACTTC. It specifies CASSEQGALAYEQYF.

This clonotype has a count of ten or more. CDR3 nucleotide sequence: TGTGCCAGCAGCCCCGGGACTAGCGGATTCAATGAGCAGTTCTTC. Translating it yields CASSPGTSGFNEQFF. The chain recombines TRBV7-3 with TRBJ2-1; 11 nucleotides line up with TRBD2. The CDR3 is made up of 15 amino acids. Germline-derived CDR1 and CDR2 are SGHTA and FQGTGA. The V gene end was trimmed by 5 bases and the J gene end by 6 bases; junction bases not matched to a gene: 6.

The chain has TRBV6-5 and TRBJ1-2; 12 bases are a match to TRBD1. Germline lookup yields CDR1 MNHEY and CDR2 SVGAGI. CDR3 length: 18 amino acids. J gave up 9 bases and V 0 bases, and 14 bases lay outside the gene matches. CDR3 coding DNA: TGTGCCAGCAGTTACTCGGCCGATTCCGGGACAGGGGGCGATAGCTACACCTTC. This gives the protein CASSYSADSGTGGDSYTF.

This CDR3 is CASSSSTSGRVEDADTQYF. For the CDR3, the DNA is TGTGCCAGCAGCTCTTCAACTAGCGGGAGGGTCGAGGACGCAGATACGCAGTATTTT. The gene calls are TRBV5-4 and TRBJ2-3, with 13 bases that match TRBD2. Germline lookup yields CDR1 SGHNT and CDR2 YYREEE (reference sequence). J lost 4 bases, V lost 3 bases, and 14 bases had no gene match. This CDR3 spans 19 amino acids.

There are many counts of this clonotype. The rearrangement uses TRBV7-2 and TRBJ2-2; TRBD2 is a possible D gene (6 bases). Germline loops: CDR1 SGHTA, CDR2 FQGNSA. This CDR3 region has 16 residues. Between the trimmed V and J ends, which lost 2 bases and 4 bases, there was a span of 14 bases. The CDR3 nucleotides read TGTGCCAGCAGCTTATTAGGAGGGTCTTTCACCGGGGAGCTGTTTTTT. It specifies CASSLLGGSFTGELFF.

This clonotype was detected only a few times. The chain combines TRBV4-2 with TRBJ1-5; TRBD1 matches at 10 bases. This CDR3 region has 15 residues. Germline assignment: CDR1 LGHNA and CDR2 YNFKEQ. The ends lost 5 bases at V and 6 bases at J; junction bases unmatched: 7. DNA for the CDR3: TGTGCCAGCAGCTCCTGGACAGGGGGATCTCAGCCCCAGCATTTT. Translating it yields CASSSWTGGSQPQHF.

This clonotype showed up many times. The genes are TRBV3-1 and TRBJ1-5, with no clear D. Looked up from germline, CDR1 is LGHDT and CDR2 is YNNKEL (reference sequence). V was cut by 4 bases and J by 6 bases, with 13 bases left in between. This CDR3 comprises 14 residues. The DNA of the CDR3 is TGTGCCAGCAGCCCTGCCGGAGCGGGTCAGCCCCAGCATTTT. This translates into CASSPAGAGQPQHF.

In this sample, this clonotype turned up many times. V and J are TRBV5-1 and TRBJ1-4; D gene uncertain. The CDR3 has 14 amino acids. Germline V gene data show CDR1 as SGHRS and CDR2 as YFSETQ. V gave up 0 bases and J gave up 8 bases, with 11 bases separating them. CDR3 DNA: TGCGCCAGCAGCTTGGACTCGTCCGGGGAAAAACTGTTTTTT. Translating gives CASSLDSSGEKLFF.

This clonotype was observed at least ten times. The chain combines TRBV11-2 with TRBJ2-1; no clear D. The V gene lost 4 bases and the J gene lost 7 bases, with 17 bases spanning the gap. The CDR3 is 15 residues long. Germline CDR1 reads SGHAT; CDR2 reads FQNNGV. The CDR3 is CASSSLGRVGNEQFF. CDR3 coding DNA: TGTGCCAGCAGCTCCCTAGGTCGGGTAGGGAATGAGCAGTTCTTC.

There are a few counts of this clonotype. The chain uses TRBV20-1 and TRBJ2-3; D not certain. With 5 bases removed from V and 4 bases from J, the gap between germline ends came to 16 bases. Germline-derived CDR1 and CDR2 are DFQATT and SNEGSKA (reference sequence). This CDR3 has 14 amino acids. The CDR3: CSASRTLSADTQYF. CDR3 DNA sequence: TGCAGTGCTTCCCGGACCCTTTCCGCAGATACGCAGTATTTT.

In this sample, this clonotype turned up a few times. This rearrangement joins TRBV6-1 to TRBJ2-7, with a weak D call TRBD1 (6 bases). The V end was cut by 7 bases, the J end by 0 bases, with 13 bases between. Germline assignment: CDR1 MNHNS and CDR2 SASEGT. This CDR3 comprises 14 residues. The DNA for the CDR3 is TGTGCCAGCACCCTCGGACAGTTCTCCTACGAGCAGTACTTC. Residues: CASTLGQFSYEQYF.

The J gene is TRBJ1-2, the V gene TRBV5-6; a weak D match, TRBD1 (5 bases). The V gene lost 9 bases and the J gene lost 0 bases, with 21 bases spanning the gap. CDR3 length: 16 amino acids. Germline V gene lookup returns CDR1 SGHDT and CDR2 YYEEEE. The CDR3 DNA reads as TGTGCCACCATAAGGACAAGAGGATCGGCTAACTATGGCTACACCTTC. Translating gives CATIRTRGSANYGYTF.

A remark on this clonotype: A much larger clone lies one base from this, so it may be a read error. No conserved phenylalanine or tryptophan is present at the end of the CDR3, so a read error is the likely explanation. V and J are TRBV5-1 and TRBJ2-7; possibly TRBD2 for D (6 bases). Trimming pared 0 bases from V and 2 bases from J, leaving 9 bases between. Germline V CDR1 and CDR2: SGHRS, YFSETQ. CDR3 length equals 14 residues. The CDR3 region is CASSLGGLTYEQYS. Here the CDR3 DNA reads TGCGCCAGCAGCTTGGGGGGACTTACCTACGAGCAGTACTCC.